These T cell receptor beta chains were read from a single sample in a study of CD8 T cells in ankylosing spondylitis. TCRdb re-called the 5' RACE reads with MiXCR, one entry per CDR3 protein. Altogether approximately 88,000 distinct CDR3 sequences are present, just under 9% being singletons, with the ten largest covering approximately 5.5%. The sequenced material came from blood, either unsorted or a sorted T cell fraction (not recorded which). The receptors here all came from a male donor with ankylosing spondylitis or in good health (not recorded which). Both conserved end residues are part of each CDR3. D genes are given only for firm matches. A clone size is listed for some rows: how often the clone was seen (once, few, many), or a class if it is expanded.

clone_size,d_call,v_call,j_call,cdr3_aa,cdr3_nt
many,NA,TRBV10-3,TRBJ2-3,CAISEQQGYTDTQYF,TGTGCCATCAGTGAGCAGCAGGGATACACAGATACGCAGTATTTT
few,NA,TRBV7-9,TRBJ2-2,CASSLVGTANTGELFF,TGTGCCAGCAGCTTAGTGGGGACGGCGAACACCGGGGAGCTGTTTTTT
many,NA,TRBV3-1,TRBJ2-1,CASSQEEQALVEQFF,TGTGCCAGCAGCCAAGAGGAGCAGGCCCTGGTTGAGCAGTTCTTC
many,TRBD1,TRBV5-1,TRBJ1-6,CASRQTPGQGNSPLHF,TGCGCCAGCAGACAAACCCCGGGACAGGGTAATTCACCCCTCCACTTT
NA,TRBD1,TRBV20-1,TRBJ2-1,CSASHRGPSEDNEQFF,TGCAGTGCTAGTCACAGGGGCCCCTCGGAAGACAATGAGCAGTTCTTC
many,TRBD1,TRBV6-2/TRBV6-3,TRBJ2-2,CASSWTGRTGELFF,TGTGCCAGCAGTTGGACAGGGCGGACCGGGGAGCTGTTTTTT
many,NA,TRBV6-5,TRBJ2-3,CASSSYSTDTQYF,TGTGCCAGCAGTTCCTATAGCACAGATACGCAGTATTTT
many,TRBD2,TRBV28,TRBJ2-1,CASSLRGGPYNEQFF,TGTGCCAGCAGTTTACGGGGGGGCCCCTACAATGAGCAGTTCTTC
many,NA,TRBV2,TRBJ2-5,CASSVIGVETQYF,TGTGCCAGCAGTGTCATAGGGGTGGAGACCCAGTACTTC
few,NA,TRBV5-1,TRBJ2-1,CASSLAGGFSDKYNEQFF,TGCGCCAGCAGCTTGGCCGGGGGTTTTTCCGACAAATACAATGAGCAGTTCTTC
many,TRBD2,TRBV5-1,TRBJ2-5,CASSLFGSGEQETQYF,TGCGCCAGCAGCTTGTTTGGTAGCGGGGAACAAGAGACCCAGTACTTC
many,NA,TRBV6-1,TRBJ2-3,CASSETGRGTDTQYF,TGTGCCAGCAGTGAGACAGGGAGGGGCACAGATACGCAGTATTTT
many,TRBD1,TRBV27,TRBJ1-2,CASSLGTEANYGYTF,TGTGCCAGCAGTTTAGGGACAGAAGCTAACTATGGCTACACCTTC
NA,NA,TRBV6-2/TRBV6-3,TRBJ2-1,CASSWVESSYNEQFF,TGTGCCAGCAGTTGGGTAGAAAGCTCCTACAATGAGCAGTTCTTC
NA,TRBD2,TRBV7-2,TRBJ2-3,CASSFKAGDTDTQYF,TGTGCCAGCAGCTTTAAAGCGGGGGACACAGATACGCAGTATTTT
many,TRBD2,TRBV5-1,TRBJ2-5,CASSFVYGGETQYF,TGCGCCAGCAGCTTTGTGTACGGGGGGGAGACCCAGTACTTC
many,NA,TRBV10-3,TRBJ2-7,CAISADNSYEQYF,TGTGCCATCAGTGCGGACAACTCCTACGAGCAGTACTTC
many,NA,TRBV27,TRBJ1-1,CASSPFENTEAFF,TGTGCCAGCAGTCCCTTTGAGAACACTGAAGCTTTCTTT
many,NA,TRBV5-1,TRBJ2-3,CASSPLGSGPSTDTQYF,TGCGCCAGCAGCCCACTTGGGAGCGGACCTAGCACAGATACGCAGTATTTT
many,TRBD2,TRBV20-1,TRBJ2-3,CSARRSAGATDTQYF,TGCAGTGCTAGGAGGTCAGCGGGGGCAACAGATACGCAGTATTTT
many,NA,TRBV5-1,TRBJ2-1,CASSRLKQGSNSRNEQFF,TGCGCCAGCAGCCGCCTGAAACAGGGATCGAATAGCAGGAATGAGCAGTTCTTC
many,NA,TRBV18,TRBJ1-2,CASSPPFENYGYTF,TGTGCCAGCTCACCACCCTTTGAGAACTATGGCTACACCTTC
many,NA,TRBV12-3/TRBV12-4,TRBJ1-1,CASSYVQGPNTEAFF,TGTGCCAGCAGTTATGTACAGGGTCCGAACACTGAAGCTTTCTTT
many,NA,TRBV6-1,TRBJ2-6,CASGAGFSSGANVLTF,TGTGCCAGTGGGGCAGGGTTTAGCTCTGGGGCCAACGTCCTGACTTTC
many,NA,TRBV15,TRBJ2-5,CATSRDLEQGTLGETQYF,TGTGCCACCAGCAGAGACTTGGAGCAGGGGACCCTCGGGGAGACCCAGTACTTC
few,TRBD2,TRBV7-3,TRBJ2-3,CASSLRFGTSGGASDTQYF,TGTGCCAGCAGCTTAAGATTTGGGACTAGCGGGGGGGCAAGTGATACGCAGTATTTT
many,NA,TRBV9,TRBJ2-5,CASSVGGGETQYF,TGTGCCAGCAGCGTTGGGGGGGGCGAGACCCAGTACTTC
many,TRBD2,TRBV6-5,TRBJ2-5,CASSYSGLAVVETQYF,TGTGCCAGCAGTTACTCCGGACTAGCGGTGGTTGAGACCCAGTACTTC
many,TRBD2,TRBV20-1,TRBJ2-3,CSLSRGVAGDTQYF,TGCAGTCTCTCTAGGGGGGTAGCGGGGGATACGCAGTATTTT
few,TRBD2,TRBV20-1,TRBJ2-7,CSARGGLAGSNSYEQYF,TGCAGTGCTAGAGGGGGACTAGCGGGATCGAACTCCTACGAGCAGTACTTC
many,NA,TRBV20-1,TRBJ1-2,CSAFQPNYGYTF,TGCAGTGCATTCCAGCCCAACTATGGCTACACCTTC
NA,NA,TRBV19,TRBJ1-1,CASSIEGTGRDTEAFF,TGTGCCAGTAGTATAGAGGGTACGGGAAGAGACACTGAAGCTTTCTTT
many,NA,TRBV6-1,TRBJ1-3,CASSASGAGNTIYF,TGTGCCAGCAGTGCATCGGGAGCTGGAAACACCATATATTTT
many,NA,TRBV6-6,TRBJ2-2,CASNERTGELFF,TGTGCCAGCAATGAAAGGACCGGGGAGCTGTTTTTT
many,NA,TRBV27,TRBJ1-6,CASSFDSSIGSSPLHF,TGTGCCAGCAGTTTCGACAGTTCGATCGGATCTTCACCCCTCCACTTT
many,NA,TRBV27,TRBJ1-5,CASSLSDGNQPQHF,TGTGCCAGCAGTTTATCGGATGGGAATCAGCCCCAGCATTTT
many,TRBD1,TRBV20-1,TRBJ2-7,CSARDRRGQGPYEQYF,TGCAGTGCTAGAGATAGGAGAGGACAGGGACCCTACGAGCAGTACTTC
NA,TRBD1,TRBV11-1,TRBJ2-7,CASSPIGQGGLSSYEQYF,TGTGCCAGCAGCCCCATTGGACAGGGGGGCCTTAGCTCCTACGAGCAGTACTTC